These 28 T cell receptor beta chains were sequenced from one sample in a study of blood T cell repertoires in COVID-19. Assay used: immunoSEQ multiplex PCR; TCRdb lists only in-frame clones, some missing. The table records under 500,000 clones, 75% to 90% of them present only once. Sequencing was performed on peripheral blood. Every receptor here comes from a young woman with acute or convalescent COVID-19.

The chain links TRBV4-2 to TRBJ2-7, with TRBD2 identical over 14 bases. From germline, CDR1 is LGHNA and CDR2 YNFKEQ. The trim removed 1 base at V and 8 bases at J, leaving 1 base unmatched. CDR3 length equals 14 residues. The chain's CDR3 is CASSQGLAGGQQYF. CDR3 in DNA: TGTGCCAGCAGCCAAGGACTAGCGGGGGGGCAGCAGTACTTC.

This chain connects TRBV6-1 to TRBJ2-5; D may correspond to TRBD1 or TRBD2 (5 bases each). This CDR3 has 16 amino acids. Germline CDR1 and CDR2: MNHNS and SASEGT. The V gene lost 7 bases and the J gene lost 1 base, with 19 bases spanning the gap. The CDR3 bases are TGTGCCAGCACTGAGGGTCAGGGTCTTATCCAAGAGACCCAGTACTTC. Its translation: CASTEGQGLIQETQYF.

This sequence joins TRBV7-2 and TRBJ2-1; the match to TRBD2 covers 10 bases. The CDR3 spans 15 residues. From germline, CDR1 is SGHTA and CDR2 FQGNSA. V dropped 5 bases and J dropped 8; count of bases not matched to a gene: 9. CDR3 region: CASSRTSGILDEQFF. The DNA of the CDR3 is TGTGCCAGCAGCAGGACTAGCGGCATTTTGGATGAGCAGTTCTTC.

This clone came up once. V and J are TRBV6-5 and TRBJ2-5; D gene uncertain. This CDR3 has 15 amino acids. Trimming left V 2 bases short and J 0 bases short, with 10 bases between. Germline-derived CDR1 and CDR2 are MNHEY and SVGAGI. CDR3 residues: CASSYDERDQETQYF. Here the CDR3 DNA reads TGTGCCAGCAGTTACGATGAACGGGACCAAGAGACCCAGTACTTC.

The rearrangement uses TRBV9 and TRBJ2-6, with D perhaps TRBD2 (6 bases). V lost 0 bases and J lost 1, with 14 bases in between. Germline V gives CDR1 SGDLS, CDR2 YYNGEE. This CDR3 is built from 18 residues. The CDR3 region is CASSVGGTGESGANVLTF. CDR3 coding DNA: TGTGCCAGCAGCGTAGGGGGGACTGGGGAGTCTGGGGCCAACGTCCTGACTTTC.

The chain employs TRBV4-1 and TRBJ1-3, with TRBD1 matching over 9 bases. Germline CDR1 MGHRA, CDR2 YSYEKL. This CDR3 has 17 residues. Losses at the gene ends were 3 bases for V and 2 bases for J; bases not matched to a gene: 8. This CDR3 is CASSQARDRDTGNTIYF. The CDR3, as DNA: TGCGCCAGCAGCCAGGCCCGGGACAGGGATACTGGAAACACCATATATTTT.

The chain uses TRBV12-5 and TRBJ2-7, with a tentative D call TRBD1 (6 bases). Trimming removed 0 bases from V and 5 bases from J, with 29 bases in between. The CDR3 is 20 amino acids. Looked up from germline, CDR1 is LGHNT and CDR2 is FRNRAP. The CDR3 protein is CASGLVSSYMARDMANEQYF. CDR3 nucleotide sequence: TGTGCTAGTGGTTTGGTATCTTCCTATATGGCCCGGGACATGGCCAACGAGCAGTACTTC.

The chain couples TRBV28 to TRBJ2-7; TRBD1 agrees at 8 bases. J gave up 6 bases and V 5 bases, and 9 bases lay outside the gene matches. This CDR3 has 14 residues. The germline V gene has CDR1 MDHEN and CDR2 SYDVKM. The CDR3 spells CASSTGGTRGEQYF. DNA of the CDR3: TGTGCCAGCAGTACAGGGGGAACTAGAGGCGAGCAGTACTTC.

The chain uses TRBV5-1 and TRBJ2-3, with 12 bases aligning to TRBD2. The CDR3 totals 17 residues. V lost 1 base, J lost 6 bases, and 9 bases stayed unmatched. Germline CDR1 reads SGHRS; CDR2 reads YFSETQ. CDR3 region: CASSLPSLAGGSDTQYF. CDR3 nucleotides: TGCGCCAGCAGCTTGCCGTCACTAGCGGGGGGATCGGATACGCAGTATTTT.

This clone turned up a few times. The CDR3 is CASSPANGANVLTF. CDR3 sequence (DNA): TGTGCCAGCTCACCGGCCAATGGGGCCAACGTCCTGACTTTC. The gene calls are TRBV18 and TRBJ2-6; D not resolved. CDR3 size: 14 residues. Deletions cut 3 bases from V and 3 bases from J, with 6 bases between. Germline CDR1 is KGHSH and CDR2 is LQKENI.

The V call is TRBV5-8, the J call TRBJ1-1, with TRBD1 matching over 8 bases. V lost 7 bases and J lost 1; bases outside the gene matches: 9. There are 15 residues in the CDR3. The germline gives CDR1 SGHTS, CDR2 YDEGEE. CDR3 residues: CASRLSGTGNTEAFF. Here the CDR3 DNA reads TGTGCCAGCCGCCTGTCCGGGACAGGGAACACTGAAGCTTTCTTT.

The gene calls are TRBV7-3 and TRBJ1-1, with 7 bases lining up with TRBD1. Germline CDR1 SGHTA, CDR2 FQGTGA. There are 16 residues in the CDR3. Trimming at V came to 0 bases and at J to 1 base, leaving 5 bases not matched to a gene. This CDR3 is CASSLTWRGRNTEAFF. Written as DNA, the CDR3 is TGTGCCAGCAGCTTAACTTGGAGGGGGCGGAACACTGAAGCTTTCTTT.

This clone was found once. This chain connects TRBV7-3 to TRBJ2-1; TRBD1 agrees at 12 bases. The J segment lost 7 bases and the V segment lost 6 bases, leaving 13 bases of the junction unmatched. The CDR3 loop spans 17 amino acids. Germline loops: CDR1 SGHTA, CDR2 FQGTGA. CDR3 in DNA: TGTGCCAGCAGTCTCACCTCGGGACAGGGGGCAGGGAATGAGCAGTTCTTC. Translation: CASSLTSGQGAGNEQFF.

The V call is TRBV6-5, the J call TRBJ2-7; tentative D call: TRBD1 (5 bases). V lost 5 bases, J lost 4 bases, and 18 bases lay in between. Germline CDR1 reads MNHEY; CDR2 reads SVGAGI. This CDR3 has 15 residues. CDR3 amino acids: CASSRTGQGGYEQYF. In DNA, the CDR3 is TGTGCCAGCAGTAGAACGGGCCAGGGTGGATACGAGCAGTACTTC.

This clone has more than one count but fewer than ten. This rearrangement joins TRBV19 to TRBJ1-4; D may be TRBD1 (5 bases). The CDR3 runs 12 residues. Germline CDR1 LNHDA, CDR2 SQIVND (reference sequence). Trimming took 7 bases from V and 7 from J, leaving 10 bases between them. The CDR3 is CASKDTPEKLFF. CDR3 nucleotide sequence: TGTGCCAGTAAGGACACCCCTGAAAAACTGTTTTTT.

The CDR3 loop is CAVVKDRDTGELFF. In DNA form, the CDR3 reads TGTGCCGTTGTAAAGGACAGGGACACCGGGGAGCTGTTTTTT. This chain uses TRBV19 with TRBJ2-2; 8 positions match TRBD1. The CDR3 spans 14 residues. After removal of 11 bases from V and 3 bases from J, the junction contained 8 bases not matched to a gene. CDR1 LNHDA and CDR2 SQIVND come from the germline V gene (reference sequence).

J is TRBJ1-4 and V is TRBV15; TRBD1 might be the D (5 bases). This CDR3 region has 15 residues. V shed 1 base and J shed 2 bases, with 8 bases lying between them. Germline assignment: CDR1 LNHNV and CDR2 YYDKDF (reference sequence). CDR3 residues: CATSRVAGTNEKLFF. In nucleotides, the CDR3 is TGTGCCACCAGCAGAGTAGCAGGGACTAATGAAAAACTGTTTTTT.

This chain connects TRBV18 to TRBJ2-7; the D gene is possibly TRBD1 (6 bases). The V gene's germline CDR1 is KGHSH and CDR2 LQKENI. V was pared by 3 bases and J by 5 bases, with 14 bases between. The CDR3 sequence is 14 residues long. CDR3 region: CASSPSTGYHEQYF. The CDR3 DNA sequence: TGTGCCAGCTCACCGAGTACAGGGTATCACGAGCAGTACTTC.

V usage is TRBV12-3 or TRBV12-4 and J usage is TRBJ1-5; a weak D match, TRBD1 (6 bases). This CDR3 contains 13 residues. V lost 4 bases, J lost 5 bases, and 9 bases lay in between. This CDR3 is CASSYRVDQPQHF. The CDR3, as DNA: TGTGCCAGCAGTTACAGGGTGGATCAGCCCCAGCATTTT.

The V call is TRBV7-9, the J call TRBJ1-2, with 9 bases identical to TRBD1. Trimming at V came to 4 bases and at J to 3 bases, leaving 9 bases not matched to a gene. CDR3 size: 16 residues. Germline V gives CDR1 SEHNR, CDR2 FQNEAQ (reference sequence). The CDR3 sequence: CASSWGQGSWDYGYTF. The CDR3 nucleotides read TGTGCCAGCAGCTGGGGACAGGGAAGTTGGGACTATGGCTACACCTTC.

The CDR3: CASSPRTGDANEKLFF. The CDR3 nucleotides are TGCGCCAGCAGCCCCAGGACAGGGGACGCTAATGAAAAACTGTTTTTT. The rearrangement links TRBV5-1 to TRBJ1-4; 9 bases line up with TRBD1. The CDR3 sequence is 16 residues long. V was pared by 4 bases and J by 3 bases, with 7 bases of the junction left unmatched. Germline V gene data show CDR1 as SGHRS and CDR2 as YFSETQ.

The chain recombines TRBV9 with TRBJ1-5; 7 positions match TRBD1. J was trimmed by 6 bases and V by 6 bases; bases with no gene match: 9. CDR3 length equals 14 residues. Germline V gene lookup returns CDR1 SGDLS and CDR2 YYNGEE. CDR3: CASKVRGRSQPQHF. In nucleotides, the CDR3 is TGTGCCAGCAAGGTGAGGGGGCGTAGTCAGCCCCAGCATTTT.

The V gene is TRBV5-1, the J gene TRBJ2-1; D perhaps matches TRBD1 (5 bases). Trimming removed 0 bases at V and 0 bases at J, with 7 bases between. CDR3 length: 15 residues. CDR1 is SGHRS and CDR2 is YFSETQ in the germline V gene. The CDR3 protein is CASSLGDSSYNEQFF. The DNA of the CDR3 is TGCGCCAGCAGCTTGGGAGACAGCTCCTACAATGAGCAGTTCTTC.

V is TRBV2 and J is TRBJ2-3; 7 positions match TRBD1. CDR1 and CDR2 from the germline V gene are SNHLY and FYNNEI. The CDR3 is made up of 16 amino acids. Trimming removed 7 bases from V and 5 bases from J; junction bases left unmatched: 15. CDR3: CASTLGQILEVDTQYF. CDR3 DNA: TGTGCCAGCACCCTGGGACAGATACTAGAGGTAGATACGCAGTATTTT.

The chain employs TRBV3-1 (or the pseudogene TRBV3-2) and TRBJ2-3; possibly TRBD1 for D (5 bases). V was shortened by 1 base and J by 2 bases, with 16 bases between the two germline ends. The CDR3 has 17 residues. From germline, CDR1 is LGHDT and CDR2 YNNKEL (reference sequence). The CDR3 loop is CASSQGPVGASTDTQYF. DNA of the CDR3: TGTGCCAGCAGCCAAGGACCAGTTGGGGCTTCCACAGATACGCAGTATTTT.

The chain employs TRBV4-1 and TRBJ2-7; the match to TRBD2 covers 15 bases. Germline CDR1 and CDR2: MGHRA and YSYEKL. The CDR3 consists of 18 residues. The ends lost 1 base at V and 6 bases at J; junction bases unmatched: 10. The chain's CDR3 is CASSQAGLAGGTFIEQYF. For the CDR3, the DNA is TGCGCCAGCAGCCAAGCGGGACTAGCGGGGGGCACGTTCATCGAGCAGTACTTC.

This chain connects TRBV27 to TRBJ2-7, with D possibly TRBD2 on 6 matching bases. The V end lost 5 bases, the J end lost 5 bases, and 13 bases lay between the germline ends. This CDR3 has 13 amino acids. Germline V gene sequence: CDR1 MNHEY, CDR2 SMNVEV (reference sequence). The CDR3 DNA reads TGTGCCAGCAGTCTCGCGCGGGGCAACGAGCAGTACTTC. It specifies CASSLARGNEQYF.

The genes are TRBV5-1 and TRBJ2-7, with 10 nucleotides matching TRBD1. Per germline, CDR1 SGHRS and CDR2 YFSETQ. The CDR3 extends over 14 amino acids. The trim removed 3 bases at V and 3 bases at J, leaving 3 bases unmatched. CDR3 sequence reads: CASSYGQGGYEQYF. Written as DNA, the CDR3 is TGCGCCAGCAGCTACGGACAGGGGGGCTACGAGCAGTACTTC.